This is a list of T cell receptor beta chains from one sample in a study of control samples from healthy donors and cancer patients. Profiling relied on immunoSEQ multiplex PCR, and the TCRdb table lists in-frame clones only, not all of them. The sample has about 82,000 clones; approximately 94% are singletons. The sequenced material came from blood. The source is a woman aged 18-29 years in good health. Each CDR3 is given with its conserved first and last residue. D genes are given only for firm matches.

V	D	J	DNA	CDR3
TRBV9	TRBD2	TRBJ2-5	TGTGCCAGCAGCGGGGGAGCGGGGGGCGGTCAAGAGACCCAGTACTTC	CASSGGAGGGQETQYF
TRBV27	TRBD1	TRBJ2-7	TGTGCCAGCAGTTGGGACAGGCCACCCTACGAGCAGTACTTC	CASSWDRPPYEQYF
TRBV2	.	TRBJ1-2	TGTGCCAGCAAGGCCAGAACCTATGGCTACACCTTC	CASKARTYGYTF
TRBV7-2	.	TRBJ1-1	TGTGCCAGCAGCTTAGCTTTGGGACGGATGAACACTGAAGCTTTCTTT	CASSLALGRMNTEAFF
TRBV29-1	.	TRBJ1-1	TGCAGCGTTGACAAACAGGTTAACACTGAAGCTTTCTTT	CSVDKQVNTEAFF
TRBV4-3	TRBD1	TRBJ1-2	TGCGCCAGCAGCCAAGAGGGCAGGGGGCATGGCTACACCTTC	CASSQEGRGHGYTF
TRBV2	TRBD1	TRBJ2-7	TGTGCCAGCAGTTCGACAGGGTACGAGCAGTACTTC	CASSSTGYEQYF
TRBV5-6	.	TRBJ2-7	TGTGCCAGCAGCCCGACAGGCCTCGGGTTCTCCGAGCAGTACTTC	CASSPTGLGFSEQYF
TRBV28	.	TRBJ1-1	TGTGCCAGCAATCCACCATGGGCCGCTAACACTGAAGCTTTCTTT	CASNPPWAANTEAFF
TRBV28	.	TRBJ2-1	TGTGCCAGCACCTCGAGGGGGAATGAGCAGTTCTTC	CASTSRGNEQFF
TRBV5-6	TRBD1	TRBJ2-4	TGTGCCAGCAGCTCTACCGGGACAGGGATGTTCTTC	CASSSTGTGMFF
TRBV19	.	TRBJ2-5	TGTGCCAGTAGTATCCCGGACACCTCGGAGACCCAGTACTTC	CASSIPDTSETQYF
TRBV11-2	.	TRBJ2-2	TGTGCCAGCAGCTTACTTGTGGGGATGAACACCGGGGAGCTGTTTTTT	CASSLLVGMNTGELFF
TRBV19	.	TRBJ2-7	TGTGCCAGTAGTCTCACCGTCACAGCCTACGAGCAGTACTTC	CASSLTVTAYEQYF
TRBV7-3	.	TRBJ2-1	TGTGCCAGCAGCTTAAGTGGTCAGATCAATGAGCAGTTCTTC	CASSLSGQINEQFF
TRBV6-6	.	TRBJ1-1	TGTGCCAGCAGTTACGCAGGGTATGAAGCTTTCTTT	CASSYAGYEAFF
TRBV5-1	.	TRBJ1-6	TGCGCCAGCAGCCCGATTGGTATCAATAATTCACCCCCCCACTTT	CASSPIGINNSPPHF
TRBV3-1/TRBV3-2	.	TRBJ2-7	TGTGCCAGCAGTCTCAGGGGAGGAGCCTACGAGCAGTACTTC	CASSLRGGAYEQYF
TRBV6-1	.	TRBJ2-7	TGTGCCAGCAGTGAAACTCCAGGGGACTCCTACGAGCAGTACTTC	CASSETPGDSYEQYF
TRBV4-2	.	TRBJ2-1	TGTGCCAGCAGCCAAGATTTTTTTGGGCCCCTGCAGTTCTTC	CASSQDFFGPLQFF
TRBV5-4	TRBD1	TRBJ2-7	TGTGCCAGCAGCGCGGCGAACAGGGGTGGCTACGAGCAGTACTTC	CASSAANRGGYEQYF
TRBV27	TRBD1	TRBJ2-7	TGTGCCAGCAGTTTATCTGGGACAGTATCCTACGAGCAGTACTTC	CASSLSGTVSYEQYF
TRBV6-5	.	TRBJ1-2	TGTGCCAGCAGCTCACTTGGGACGTCGTATGGCTACACCTTC	CASSSLGTSYGYTF
TRBV10-3	.	TRBJ1-1	TGTGCCATCAAGAGGGAAGTGACAGGACTGAACACTGAAGCTTTCTTT	CAIKREVTGLNTEAFF
TRBV28	TRBD2	TRBJ2-1	TGTGCCAGCAGTAGAGCAGCGGGAAGCTCCTACAATGAGCAGTTCTTC	CASSRAAGSSYNEQFF
TRBV2	TRBD1	TRBJ1-2	TGTGCCAGCCGAGGGACAGGGCGGTATGGCTACACCTTC	CASRGTGRYGYTF
TRBV7-8	.	TRBJ2-1	TGTGCCACCCGGGGGACAAGGTCCGTTAATGAGCAGTTCTTC	CATRGTRSVNEQFF
TRBV27	.	TRBJ2-2	TGTGCCAGCAGTTTGAGGGGGTTCGGGGAGCTGTTTTTT	CASSLRGFGELFF
TRBV7-9	.	TRBJ1-2	TGTGCCAGCAGCCGCCTCGGGGGCATCGGCTACACCTTC	CASSRLGGIGYTF
TRBV7-2	.	TRBJ1-6	TGTGCCAGCAGCTTAGCAGTCGGGGGGCTGGTGGGGAATTCACCCCTCCACTTT	CASSLAVGGLVGNSPLHF
TRBV4-1	.	TRBJ2-1	TGCGCCAGCGCCGGGGGACCTCTCCTGACGGAGCAGTTCTTC	CASAGGPLLTEQFF
TRBV5-1	.	TRBJ2-7	TGCGCCAGCAGCTTGGCGGGCAGCTCCTACGAGCAGTACTTC	CASSLAGSSYEQYF
TRBV2	.	TRBJ1-5	TGTGCCACCGGAGTAGGGGGAGCCAGCAATCAGCCCCAGCATTTT	CATGVGGASNQPQHF